This T cell receptor (beta chain) came from a study of cytomegalovirus exposure and HLA in healthy donors. The CDR3 is 14 amino acids. J lost 4 bases, V lost 3 bases, and 3 bases had no gene match. The germline V gene has CDR1 KGHSH and CDR2 LQKENI. As for this clone: Its specificity is unknown.

PCR involved 60 Vbeta and 13 Jbeta primers. Repertoires were generated with immunoSEQ multiplex PCR, while TCRdb's copy carries only in-frame clones and drops some. The table includes some 180,000 clones, roughly 78% detected once. Overall study results and limits: Reports credit the classifier with highly specific, highly sensitive diagnosis of cytomegalovirus status.

V and J are TRBV18 and TRBJ2-5, with 9 bases fitting TRBD1. This TCR was recovered from a woman in her 30s in good health and CMV-seronegative. The sequenced sample consisted of PBMCs. The CDR3 nucleotides are TGTGCCAGCTCACCTACAGGGGGCCCAGAGACCCAGTACTTC. Amino acid sequence: CASSPTGGPETQYF.